What follows are 11 T cell receptor beta chains derived from one specimen sequenced in a study of lung T cells in sarcoidosis with Löfgren's syndrome. TCRdb redid the calling of the reads with MiXCR, one entry per CDR3 protein. The data show 55,000 to 80,000 distinct CDR3 sequences, 20% to 25% seen once. The sequenced sample was CD4+ T cells from PBMCs. These receptors were obtained from a human donor with sarcoidosis (Löfgren's syndrome or another form), or a control subject (not recorded which).

This clonotype was recorded many times. The chain has TRBV4-1 and TRBJ1-1, with D unclear. Germline assignment: CDR1 MGHRA and CDR2 YSYEKL. The CDR3 consists of 15 residues. V lost 1 base to trimming and J lost 3 bases, with 12 bases between them. The CDR3 loop reads CASSQGEVRDTEAFF. DNA for the CDR3: TGCGCCAGCAGCCAAGGGGAGGTACGGGACACTGAAGCTTTCTTT.

There are many counts of this clonotype. The gene calls are TRBV20-1 and TRBJ2-3; 11 nucleotides match TRBD2. The CDR3 spans 15 residues. The germline V gene has CDR1 DFQATT and CDR2 SNEGSKA (reference sequence). The trim removed 5 bases at V and 4 bases at J, leaving 8 bases unmatched. The CDR3: CSAYIAGGLADTQYF. For the CDR3, the DNA is TGCAGTGCTTATATAGCGGGGGGGTTGGCAGATACGCAGTATTTT.

Concerning this clonotype: The junction departs from germline at one end; a sequencing error may be responsible. The chain recombines TRBV6-6 with TRBJ2-3, with D perhaps being TRBD1 or TRBD2 (6 bases each). Germline V gene data show CDR1 as MNHNY and CDR2 as SVGAGI (reference sequence). The CDR3 is 13 amino acids. CDR3 nucleotide sequence: TGTGGCAGCGGCAGGGGAGGTACAGATACGCAGTATTTT. It is translated as CGSGRGGTDTQYF.

V and J are TRBV2 and TRBJ1-1, with TRBD1 as a possible D gene (5 bases). The V gene's germline CDR1 is SNHLY and CDR2 FYNNEI. The CDR3 is 14 amino acids. Trimming took off 4 bases at V and 3 bases at J, with 12 bases between the two ends. The CDR3 DNA follows: TGTGCCAGCAGTGTTCAGGGCTGGGACACTGAAGCTTTCTTT. As protein: CASSVQGWDTEAFF.

This clonotype qualifies as medium-sized (0.01 to 0.1%). This sequence joins TRBV6-1 and TRBJ1-1; D possibly corresponds to TRBD1 (5 bases). This CDR3 comprises 13 residues. The V end lost 6 bases, the J end lost 7 bases, and 15 bases lay between the germline ends. The germline CDR1 and CDR2 sequences are MNHNS and SASEGT. The CDR3 coding sequence is TGTGCCAGCAGCAGCAGGGATGGTGTTGAAGCTTTCTTT. Encoded protein: CASSSRDGVEAFF.

Comment on this clonotype: One end of the junction varies from germline; a read error may be responsible. The chain is built from TRBV28 and TRBJ1-1, with TRBD1 matching 7 bases. Germline V gene data show CDR1 as MDHEN and CDR2 as SYDVKM. The length of the CDR3 is 15 residues. The CDR3 sequence is CASSVSGQQNTGAFF. Written as DNA, the CDR3 is TGTGCCAGCAGTGTATCGGGACAGCAAAACACTGGAGCTTTCTTT.

The CDR3: CASSLVRPNEKLFF. CDR3 coding DNA: TGTGCCAGCAGCTTAGTTAGGCCTAATGAAAAACTGTTTTTT. V and J are TRBV7-9 and TRBJ1-4; D unresolved. Germline CDR1 SEHNR, CDR2 FQNEAQ (reference sequence). The CDR3 extends over 14 amino acids. V was shortened by 1 base and J by 3 bases, with 6 bases between the two germline ends.

This clonotype has a count of ten or more. The chain joins TRBV20-1 to TRBJ2-3; TRBD1 matches 8 bases. Germline values: CDR1 DFQATT, CDR2 SNEGSKA (reference sequence). The junction had 4 bases not matched to a gene; V was cut back by 1 base and J by 4 bases. The CDR3 spans 14 residues. The CDR3 DNA sequence: TGCAGTGCTAGAGGCAGGGGGCTTGCAGATACGCAGTATTTT. Its translation: CSARGRGLADTQYF.

With regard to this clonotype: The CDR3 carries no conserved terminal phenylalanine or tryptophan, so it likely arises from a read error. V usage is TRBV20-1 and J usage is TRBJ1-2; 7 bases line up with TRBD1. The CDR3 contains 14 residues. From germline, CDR1 is DFQATT and CDR2 SNEGSKA (reference sequence). J gave up 3 bases and V 4 bases, and 8 bases lay outside the gene matches. CDR3 DNA sequence: TGCAGTGCTACCCGACAGGGCTTGGACTATGGCTACACCCTC. Translating gives CSATRQGLDYGYTL.

At least ten counts were recorded for this clonotype. This rearrangement joins TRBV6-1 to TRBJ1-5, with D possibly being TRBD1 (5 bases). The germline V gene has CDR1 MNHNS and CDR2 SASEGT. Between the trimmed V and J ends, which lost 7 bases and 11 bases, there was a span of 12 bases. This CDR3 contains 11 residues. The CDR3 DNA reads TGTGCCAGCACCCAGGGTACGTCCCAGCATTTT. It encodes CASTQGTSQHF.

This clonotype was counted at least ten times. V gene TRBV27 combines with J gene TRBJ2-1; TRBD1 might be the D (5 bases). Germline V lookup: CDR1 MNHEY, CDR2 SMNVEV (reference sequence). The CDR3 sequence is 13 residues long. Trimming took off 2 bases at V and 3 bases at J, with 5 bases between the two ends. CDR3 nucleotides: TGTGCCAGCAGTTTAAGGGGCTACAATGAGCAGTTCTTC. Protein: CASSLRGYNEQFF.